The 21 T cell receptor beta chains presented below share a single source sample, sequenced in a study of T cells in tuberculosis. Sequencing was performed with immunoSEQ multiplex PCR; in TCRdb, only in-frame clones are kept and a portion is missing. The sample shows about 40,000 clones, 90% to 95% of them seen only once. The sequenced material came from PBMCs. These receptors all stem from a donor aged 10 to 29 with latent tuberculosis or without tuberculosis infection. Some clones in this sample may be carry-over from other donors' samples.

J is TRBJ1-5 and V is TRBV19, with TRBD1 matching 9 bases. The germline V gene has CDR1 LNHDA and CDR2 SQIVND (reference sequence). The CDR3 totals 15 residues. Unmatched junction bases numbered 7, after V lost 6 bases and J lost 4 bases. DNA for the CDR3: TGTGCCAGTAGCGATCCGGGACAGGGAAATCAGCCCCAGCATTTT. Its protein product is CASSDPGQGNQPQHF.

This chain links TRBV25-1 with TRBJ2-7, with a possible D match to TRBD2 (6 bases). Germline V gene data show CDR1 as MGHDK and CDR2 as SYGVNS. V lost 2 bases to trimming and J lost 3 bases, with 8 bases between them. This CDR3 contains 13 residues. The DNA for the CDR3 is TGTGCCAGCAGTGAAAGCGGGTTCTACGAGCAGTACTTC. This codes for CASSESGFYEQYF.

The genes are TRBV6-5 and TRBJ2-7; D may be TRBD1 (5 bases). V was pared by 0 bases and J by 5 bases, with 8 bases between. Looked up from germline, CDR1 is MNHEY and CDR2 is SVGAGI. This CDR3 has 13 residues. The CDR3 spells CASSYSMGHEQYV. CDR3 sequence (DNA): TGTGCCAGCAGTTACTCGATGGGGCACGAGCAGTACGTC.

This sequence joins TRBV5-4 and TRBJ1-6; 7 bases match TRBD1. The V gene end was trimmed by 8 bases and the J gene end by 0 bases; junction bases not matched to a gene: 8. This CDR3 contains 16 residues. The V gene's germline CDR1 is SGHNT and CDR2 YYREEE (reference sequence). The CDR3 DNA reads as TGTGCCAGTAGCCCGGGACAGAGCTCCTATAATTCACCCCTCCACTTT. It specifies CASSPGQSSYNSPLHF.

V is TRBV27 and J is TRBJ2-2; 11 bases align to TRBD2. Trimming took 6 bases from V and 5 from J; bases not matched to a gene: 5. The germline V gene has CDR1 MNHEY and CDR2 SMNVEV (reference sequence). This CDR3 contains 15 residues. The CDR3 region has the DNA TGTGCCAGCAGCTCGACTAGCGGGGCTACCGGGGAGCTGTTTTTT. The encoded protein is CASSSTSGATGELFF.

The V gene is TRBV11-1, the J gene TRBJ1-2; D unresolved. The length of the CDR3 is 12 residues. V was shortened by 5 bases and J by 3 bases, with 7 bases between the two germline ends. Germline loops: CDR1 SGHAT, CDR2 FQDESV (reference sequence). Written as DNA, the CDR3 is TGTGCCAGCAGCGCCGGGGACTATGGCTACACCTTC. This codes for CASSAGDYGYTF.

J is TRBJ2-1 and V is TRBV13, with D perhaps matching TRBD2 (6 bases). V was shortened by 1 base and J by 3 bases, with 19 bases between the two germline ends. The germline CDR1 and CDR2 sequences are PRHDT and FYEKMQ (reference sequence). CDR3 length: 18 amino acids. The CDR3 is CASSLAEVAGTVYNEQFF. The CDR3 coding sequence is TGTGCCAGCAGCTTAGCTGAGGTCGCGGGGACGGTCTACAATGAGCAGTTCTTC. The full variable domain, rest sourced from reference TRBV13 and TRBJ2-1, is AAGVIQSPRHLIKEKRETATLKCYPIPRHDTVYWYQQGPGQDPQFLISFYEKMQSDKGSIPDRFSAQQFSDYHSELNMSSLELGDSALYFCASSLAEVAGTVYNEQFFGPGTRLTVL.

This clone was observed once. The chain has TRBV6-5 and TRBJ1-6; 8 nucleotides agree with TRBD1. The CDR3 has 13 residues. Germline-derived CDR1 and CDR2 are MNHEY and SVGAGI. J lost 10 bases, V lost 6 bases, and 5 bases had no gene match. The CDR3 loop reads CASSTTGASPLHF. CDR3 DNA sequence: TGTGCCAGCAGCACGACAGGGGCCTCACCCCTCCACTTT.

The chain carries TRBV18 and TRBJ1-1; possibly TRBD1 for D (6 bases). Germline V gives CDR1 KGHSH, CDR2 LQKENI. The CDR3 covers 13 residues. V shed 3 bases and J shed 5 bases, with 10 bases lying between them. CDR3 amino acids: CASSPSGETEAFF. The CDR3 DNA follows: TGTGCCAGCTCACCGTCAGGGGAGACTGAAGCTTTCTTT.

The chain carries TRBV14 and TRBJ2-3; D is undetermined. V was cut by 4 bases and J by 4 bases, with 9 bases left in between. Germline assignment: CDR1 SGHDN and CDR2 FVKESK. The CDR3 consists of 13 residues. The CDR3 loop is CASSRLRADTQYF. CDR3 bases: TGTGCCAGCAGCCGTTTACGGGCAGATACGCAGTATTTT.

This clone is a singleton in its sample. The rearrangement joins TRBV2 to TRBJ1-1, with 9 nucleotides matching TRBD1. Per the germline V gene, CDR1 is SNHLY and CDR2 is FYNNEI. The length of the CDR3 is 15 residues. V dropped 7 bases and J dropped 3; count of bases not matched to a gene: 9. CDR3 DNA sequence: TGTGCCAGCAAGTCCGGGACAGGGTGGCACACTGAAGCTTTCTTT. Residues: CASKSGTGWHTEAFF.

The rearrangement joins TRBV29-1 to TRBJ1-4, with D possibly matching TRBD1 (6 bases). The germline V gene encodes CDR1 SQVTM and CDR2 ANQGSEA. V shed 4 bases and J shed 0 bases, with 18 bases lying between them. The CDR3 extends over 17 amino acids. The CDR3 DNA sequence: TGCAGCGTTGGTAGCAGGGGTCCTCTTTCAACTAATGAAAAACTGTTTTTT. The encoded protein is CSVGSRGPLSTNEKLFF.

The gene calls are TRBV4-1 and TRBJ2-5, with 8 bases fitting TRBD2. The CDR3 length is 16 residues. V shed 0 bases, J shed 5 bases, and the junction held 8 bases outside the gene matches. CDR1 is MGHRA and CDR2 is YSYEKL in the germline V gene. CDR3 in amino acids: CASSQEIQRGWETQYF. DNA for the CDR3: TGCGCCAGCAGCCAAGAAATCCAGCGGGGGTGGGAGACCCAGTACTTC.

The chain recombines TRBV29-1 with TRBJ1-2; the match to TRBD1 covers 9 bases. Germline V gene lookup returns CDR1 SQVTM and CDR2 ANQGSEA. This CDR3 is 14 amino acids long. The ends lost 8 bases at V and 7 bases at J; junction bases unmatched: 14. The DNA for the CDR3 is TGCAGCTCAACCAGGGACAGGGAAGAATGTGGCTACACCTTC. Protein product: CSSTRDREECGYTF.

The V gene is TRBV2, the J gene TRBJ2-2, with 11 bases fitting TRBD1. The CDR3 totals 16 residues. Looked up from germline, CDR1 is SNHLY and CDR2 is FYNNEI. Losses at the gene ends were 4 bases for V and 6 bases for J; bases not matched to a gene: 7. The CDR3 DNA sequence: TGTGCCAGCAGTGCCCGGACAGGGGGCATTGCCGGGGAGCTGTTTTTT. It translates to CASSARTGGIAGELFF.

This clone was seen once. The chain couples TRBV5-1 to TRBJ2-5; the D gene is possibly TRBD1 (6 bases). Per germline, CDR1 SGHRS and CDR2 YFSETQ. Trimming took 3 bases from V and 5 from J, leaving 17 bases between them. CDR3 length: 15 residues. CDR3 in DNA: TGCGCCAGCAGCTCACAGACAGGACTTGGGGAGACCCAGTACTTC. Translation: CASSSQTGLGETQYF.

This rearrangement joins TRBV5-6 to TRBJ2-1; the D gene is possibly TRBD1 (5 bases). Per germline, CDR1 SGHDT and CDR2 YYEEEE. Trimming left V 5 bases short and J 9 bases short, with 15 bases between. The CDR3 contains 13 residues. The chain's CDR3 is CASRYLGRGEQFF. The DNA of the CDR3 is TGTGCCAGCAGGTACCTTGGAAGGGGTGAGCAGTTCTTC.

The chain uses TRBV6-6 and TRBJ1-2; D is unresolved. The CDR3 runs to 13 residues. Germline CDR1 is MNHNY and CDR2 is SVGAGI (reference sequence). Trimming removed 8 bases at V and 0 bases at J, with 10 bases between. The CDR3 sequence: CASSTAPNYGYTF. CDR3 bases: TGTGCCAGCTCTACAGCACCTAACTATGGCTACACCTTC.

The V gene is TRBV2, the J gene TRBJ2-1; 10 nucleotides line up with TRBD2. Germline V gene data show CDR1 as SNHLY and CDR2 as FYNNEI. Unmatched junction bases numbered 2, after V lost 6 bases and J lost 9 bases. The CDR3 extends over 12 amino acids. The CDR3 is CASRRTSGEQFF. In DNA, the CDR3 is TGTGCCAGCAGGCGGACTAGCGGTGAGCAGTTCTTC.

The chain has TRBV2 and TRBJ1-2, with TRBD1 identical over 8 bases. V shed 6 bases and J 8 bases; nucleotides not matched to a gene: 2. The CDR3 has 11 residues. CDR1 and CDR2 from the germline V gene are SNHLY and FYNNEI. CDR3: CASRDRAGYTF. DNA of the CDR3: TGTGCCAGCAGGGACAGGGCAGGCTACACCTTC.

The count of this clone is one. The rearrangement links TRBV9 to TRBJ1-1, with D maybe TRBD1 (6 bases). V was clipped by 1 base and J by 4 bases, with 14 bases between them. The CDR3 is 15 residues long. Germline lookup yields CDR1 SGDLS and CDR2 YYNGEE. The CDR3 loop reads CASSVNGARGTEAFF. For the CDR3, the DNA is TGTGCCAGCAGCGTAAATGGGGCCAGGGGCACTGAAGCTTTCTTT.